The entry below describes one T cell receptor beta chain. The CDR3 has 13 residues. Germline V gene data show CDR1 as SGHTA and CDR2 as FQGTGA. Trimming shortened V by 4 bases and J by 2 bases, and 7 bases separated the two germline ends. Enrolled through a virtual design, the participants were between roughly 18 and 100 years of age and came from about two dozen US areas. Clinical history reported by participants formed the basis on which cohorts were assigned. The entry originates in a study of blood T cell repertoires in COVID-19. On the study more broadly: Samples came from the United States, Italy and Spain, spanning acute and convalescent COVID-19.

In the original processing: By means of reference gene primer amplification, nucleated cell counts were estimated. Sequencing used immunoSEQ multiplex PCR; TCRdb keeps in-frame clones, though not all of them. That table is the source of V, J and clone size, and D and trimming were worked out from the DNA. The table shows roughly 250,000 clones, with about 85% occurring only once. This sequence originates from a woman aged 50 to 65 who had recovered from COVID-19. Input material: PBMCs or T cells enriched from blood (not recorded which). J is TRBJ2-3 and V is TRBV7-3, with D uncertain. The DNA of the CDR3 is TGTGCCAGCAGCTCGCGATACACAGATACGCAGTATTTT. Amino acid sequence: CASSSRYTDTQYF.